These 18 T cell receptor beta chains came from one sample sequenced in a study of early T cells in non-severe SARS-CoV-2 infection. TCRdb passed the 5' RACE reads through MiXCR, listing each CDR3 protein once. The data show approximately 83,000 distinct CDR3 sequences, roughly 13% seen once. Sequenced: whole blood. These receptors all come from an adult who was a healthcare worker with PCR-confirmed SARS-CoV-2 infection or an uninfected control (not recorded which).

The CDR3 is CATSRDPPRVGYEQYF. The DNA of the CDR3 is TGTGCCACCAGCAGAGACCCCCCGAGGGTGGGCTACGAGCAGTACTTC. The J gene is TRBJ2-7, the V gene TRBV15; possibly TRBD2 for D (5 bases). This CDR3 is built from 16 residues. V was trimmed by 0 bases and J by 3 bases, leaving 15 bases between them. Germline lookup yields CDR1 LNHNV and CDR2 YYDKDF (reference sequence).

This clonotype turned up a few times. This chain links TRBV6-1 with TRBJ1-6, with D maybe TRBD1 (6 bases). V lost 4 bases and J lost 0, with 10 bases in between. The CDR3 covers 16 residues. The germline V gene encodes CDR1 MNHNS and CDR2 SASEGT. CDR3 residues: CASSGQASSYNSPLHF. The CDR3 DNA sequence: TGTGCCAGCAGTGGACAGGCCAGCTCCTATAATTCACCCCTCCACTTT.

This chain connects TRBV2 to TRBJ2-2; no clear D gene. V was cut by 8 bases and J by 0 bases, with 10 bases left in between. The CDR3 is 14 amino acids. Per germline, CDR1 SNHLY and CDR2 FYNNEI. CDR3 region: CASAKGTNTGELFF. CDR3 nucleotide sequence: TGTGCCAGCGCCAAGGGAACGAACACCGGGGAGCTGTTTTTT.

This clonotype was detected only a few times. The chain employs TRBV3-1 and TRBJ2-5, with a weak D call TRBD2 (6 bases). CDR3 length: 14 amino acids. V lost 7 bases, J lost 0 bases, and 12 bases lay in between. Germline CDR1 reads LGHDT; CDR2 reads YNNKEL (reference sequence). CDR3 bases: TGTGCCAGCACCCCAACGGGGGACCAAGAGACCCAGTACTTC. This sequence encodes CASTPTGDQETQYF.

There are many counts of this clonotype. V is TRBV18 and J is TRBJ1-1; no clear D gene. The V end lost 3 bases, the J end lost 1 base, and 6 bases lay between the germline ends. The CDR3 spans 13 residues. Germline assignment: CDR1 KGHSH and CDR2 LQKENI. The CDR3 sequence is CASSPGRNTEAFF. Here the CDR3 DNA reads TGTGCCAGCTCACCGGGGAGGAACACTGAAGCTTTCTTT.

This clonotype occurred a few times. The CDR3 is CASSYTGGAYEQYF. In nucleotides, the CDR3 is TGTGCCAGCAGTTACACCGGAGGGGCCTACGAGCAGTACTTC. The chain links TRBV12-3 or TRBV12-4 to TRBJ2-7; D possibly corresponds to TRBD2 (6 bases). V was trimmed by 4 bases and J by 2 bases, leaving 12 bases between them. The CDR3 loop spans 14 amino acids.

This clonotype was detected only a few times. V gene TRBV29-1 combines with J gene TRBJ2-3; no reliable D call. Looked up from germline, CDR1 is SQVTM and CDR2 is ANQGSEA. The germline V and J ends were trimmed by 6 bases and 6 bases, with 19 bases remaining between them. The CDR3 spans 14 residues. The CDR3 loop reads CSVVVDRFGDTQYF. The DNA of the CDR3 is TGCAGCGTGGTTGTCGACCGATTCGGGGATACGCAGTATTTT.

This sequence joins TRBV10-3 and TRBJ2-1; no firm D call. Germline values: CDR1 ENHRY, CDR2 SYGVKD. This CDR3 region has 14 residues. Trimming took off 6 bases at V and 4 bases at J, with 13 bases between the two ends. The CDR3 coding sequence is TGTGCCATCAGCCGTCCCGCGGATTACAATGAGCAGTTCTTC. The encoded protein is CAISRPADYNEQFF.

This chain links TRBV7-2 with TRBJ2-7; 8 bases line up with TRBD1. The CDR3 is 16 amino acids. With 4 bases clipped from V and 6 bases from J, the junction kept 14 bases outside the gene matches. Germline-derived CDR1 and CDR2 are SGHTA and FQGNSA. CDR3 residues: CASSSGQAPLRTEQYF. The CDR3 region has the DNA TGTGCCAGCAGCTCGGGACAGGCCCCCCTTCGGACCGAGCAGTACTTC.

The CDR3: CASSLGGSSMRYTF. DNA for the CDR3: TGTGCCAGCAGTTTGGGGGGATCCTCTATGCGCTACACCTTC. V usage is TRBV6-2 or TRBV6-3 and J usage is TRBJ1-2; a possible D gene is TRBD1 (5 bases). The CDR3 length is 14 residues. Per germline, CDR1 MNHEY and CDR2 SVGEGT. Trimming cost V 4 bases and J 9 bases, with 18 bases left between them.

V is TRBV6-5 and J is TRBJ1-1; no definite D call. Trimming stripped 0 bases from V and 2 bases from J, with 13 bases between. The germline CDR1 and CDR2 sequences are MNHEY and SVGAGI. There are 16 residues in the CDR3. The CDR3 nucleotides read TGTGCCAGCAGTTACTCGACGAGAGGAGAAAACACTGAAGCTTTCTTT. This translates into CASSYSTRGENTEAFF.

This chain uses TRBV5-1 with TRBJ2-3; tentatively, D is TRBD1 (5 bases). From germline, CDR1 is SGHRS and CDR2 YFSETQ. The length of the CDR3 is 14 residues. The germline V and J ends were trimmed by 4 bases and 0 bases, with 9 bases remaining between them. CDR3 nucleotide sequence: TGCGCCAGCAGCGGCAGGACAAGCACAGATACGCAGTATTTT. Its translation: CASSGRTSTDTQYF.

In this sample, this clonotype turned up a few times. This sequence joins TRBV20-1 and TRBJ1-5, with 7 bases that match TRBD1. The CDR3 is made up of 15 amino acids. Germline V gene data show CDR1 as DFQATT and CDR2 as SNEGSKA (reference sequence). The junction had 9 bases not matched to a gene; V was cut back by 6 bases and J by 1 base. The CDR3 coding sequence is TGCAGTGCAAAACAGGGGATAGGAAGCAATCAGCCCCAGCATTTT. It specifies CSAKQGIGSNQPQHF.

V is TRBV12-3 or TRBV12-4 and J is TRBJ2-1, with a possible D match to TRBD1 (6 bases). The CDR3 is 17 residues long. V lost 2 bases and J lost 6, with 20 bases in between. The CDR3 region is CASSLNAGRGLFNEQFF. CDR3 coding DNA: TGTGCCAGCAGTTTAAATGCGGGCAGGGGTCTTTTCAATGAGCAGTTCTTC.

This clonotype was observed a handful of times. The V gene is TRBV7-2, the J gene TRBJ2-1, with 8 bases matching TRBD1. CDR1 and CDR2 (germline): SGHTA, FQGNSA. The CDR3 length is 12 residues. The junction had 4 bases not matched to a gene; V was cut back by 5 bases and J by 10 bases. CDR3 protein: CASSRTGNEQFF. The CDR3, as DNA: TGTGCCAGCAGCCGGACAGGGAACGAGCAGTTCTTC.

In nucleotides, the CDR3 is TGCAGTGCTAGACAGGGAATCTACGAGCAGTACTTC. Residues: CSARQGIYEQYF. The V call is TRBV20-1, the J call TRBJ2-7; D is possibly TRBD1 (5 bases). Trimming removed 2 bases from V and 3 bases from J, with 8 bases in between. CDR1 and CDR2 from the germline V gene are DFQATT and SNEGSKA (reference sequence). The CDR3 is 12 residues long.

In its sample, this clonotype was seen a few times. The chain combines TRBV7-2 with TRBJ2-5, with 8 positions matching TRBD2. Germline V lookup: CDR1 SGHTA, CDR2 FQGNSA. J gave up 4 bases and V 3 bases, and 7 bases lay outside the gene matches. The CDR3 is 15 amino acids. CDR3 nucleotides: TGTGCCAGCAGCTTGCAAGCGGGGGTCGTAGAGACCCAGTACTTC. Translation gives CASSLQAGVVETQYF.

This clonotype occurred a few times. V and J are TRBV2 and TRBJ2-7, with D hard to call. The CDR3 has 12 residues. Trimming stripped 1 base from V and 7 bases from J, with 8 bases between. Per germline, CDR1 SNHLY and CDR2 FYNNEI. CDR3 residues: CASSEDAGEQYF. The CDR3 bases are TGTGCCAGCAGTGAAGATGCCGGGGAGCAGTACTTC.